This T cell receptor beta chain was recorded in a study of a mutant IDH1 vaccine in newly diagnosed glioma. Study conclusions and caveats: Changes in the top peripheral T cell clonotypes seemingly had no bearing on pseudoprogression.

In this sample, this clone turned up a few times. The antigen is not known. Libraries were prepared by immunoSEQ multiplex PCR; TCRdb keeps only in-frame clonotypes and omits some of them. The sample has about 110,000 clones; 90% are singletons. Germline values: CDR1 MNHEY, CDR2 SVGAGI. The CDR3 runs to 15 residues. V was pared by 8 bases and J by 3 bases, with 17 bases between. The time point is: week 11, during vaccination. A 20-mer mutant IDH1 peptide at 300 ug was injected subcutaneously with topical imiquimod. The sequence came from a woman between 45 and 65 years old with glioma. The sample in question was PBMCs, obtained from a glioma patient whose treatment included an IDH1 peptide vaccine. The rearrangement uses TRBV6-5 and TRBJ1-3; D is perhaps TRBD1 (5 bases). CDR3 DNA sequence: TGTGCCAGCCGCCCCACCGACAGTTTTGGAAACACCATATATTTT. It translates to CASRPTDSFGNTIYF.